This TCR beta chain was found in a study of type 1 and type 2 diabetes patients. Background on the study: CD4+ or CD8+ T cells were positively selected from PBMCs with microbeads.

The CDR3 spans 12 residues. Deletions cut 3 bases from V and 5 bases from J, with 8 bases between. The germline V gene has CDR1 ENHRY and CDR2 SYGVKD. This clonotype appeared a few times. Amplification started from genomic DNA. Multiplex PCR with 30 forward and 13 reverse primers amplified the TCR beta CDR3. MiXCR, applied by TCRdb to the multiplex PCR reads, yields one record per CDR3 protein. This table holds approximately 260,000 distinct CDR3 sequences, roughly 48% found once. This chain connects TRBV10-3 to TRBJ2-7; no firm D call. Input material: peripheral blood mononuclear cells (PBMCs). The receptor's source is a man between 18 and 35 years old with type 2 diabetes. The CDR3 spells CAISERGHEQYF. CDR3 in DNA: TGTGCCATCAGTGAACGCGGCCACGAGCAGTACTTC.